This T cell receptor (beta chain) stems from a study of blood T cell repertoires in COVID-19. On the study more broadly: Samples taken during acute and convalescent COVID-19 were collected in the United States, Italy and Spain.

V was cut by 5 bases and J by 5 bases, with 7 bases left in between. The germline V gene has CDR1 LNHDA and CDR2 SQIVND (reference sequence). CDR3 length equals 12 residues. Per the authors' pipeline: Reference gene primer amplification gave nucleated cell count estimates. Libraries were prepared by immunoSEQ multiplex PCR; TCRdb keeps only in-frame clonotypes and omits some of them. V and J calls and clone size follow that table, whereas D and trimming were derived from the DNA. The table records 64,000 or so clones, around 80% of them present only once. This clone occurred once. The sequence came from a human donor in a cohort sampled during active COVID-19. The V and J genes are TRBV19 and TRBJ2-1; D call uncertain. Sample: peripheral blood. CDR3: CASSRRDNEQFF. Here the CDR3 DNA reads TGTGCCAGTAGTCGGAGAGACAATGAGCAGTTCTTC.